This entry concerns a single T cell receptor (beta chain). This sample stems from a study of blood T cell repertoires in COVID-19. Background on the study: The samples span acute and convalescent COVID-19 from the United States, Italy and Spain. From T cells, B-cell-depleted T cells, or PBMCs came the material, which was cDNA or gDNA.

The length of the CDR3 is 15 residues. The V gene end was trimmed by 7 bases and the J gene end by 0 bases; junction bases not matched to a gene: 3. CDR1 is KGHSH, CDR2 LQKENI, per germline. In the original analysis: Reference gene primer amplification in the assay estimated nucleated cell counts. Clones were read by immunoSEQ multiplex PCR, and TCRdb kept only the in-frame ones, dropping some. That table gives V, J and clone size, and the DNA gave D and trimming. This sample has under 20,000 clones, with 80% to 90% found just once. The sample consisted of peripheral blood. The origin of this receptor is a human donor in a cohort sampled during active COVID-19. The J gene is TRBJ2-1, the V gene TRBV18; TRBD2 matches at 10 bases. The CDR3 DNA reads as TGTGCCAGCTTATTAGCGGGAGGCTCCTACAATGAGCAGTTCTTC. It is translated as CASLLAGGSYNEQFF.